A selection of T cell receptor beta chains follows, all from one sample in a study of CD8+ T cells in alopecia areata. Using immunoSEQ multiplex PCR, the repertoire was profiled, and TCRdb retains in-frame clones only, with some absent. The sample contains some 120,000 clones, under 65% of which appear only once. Here the sequenced sample was CD4+ T cells sorted from blood, taken at week 4, from a patient treated with tofacitinib. The receptors were sampled from a human donor with alopecia areata. The CDR3 runs from the conserved cysteine through the conserved F or W. A D gene is named only where the DNA matches it firmly. Only some rows state a clone size, as once, few, many or a class for expanded clones.

CDR3aa	CDR3nt	j_gene	v_gene	d_gene	abundance
CAWSLRDTSGQYF	TGTGCCTGGAGTCTACGGGACACAAGCGGGCAGTACTTC	TRBJ2-7	TRBV30	.	.
CASSLTESTDTQYF	TGCGCCAGCAGCTTGACAGAAAGCACAGATACGCAGTATTTT	TRBJ2-3	TRBV5-1	.	many
CASSSGLGSNEQFF	TGTGCCAGCAGCTCGGGACTAGGCTCCAATGAGCAGTTCTTC	TRBJ2-1	TRBV7-3	TRBD2	.
CASRRSGGRGYTF	TGTGCCAGCAGAAGATCTGGGGGGCGGGGCTACACCTTC	TRBJ1-2	TRBV2	.	once
CASVWGETVRSGELFF	TGCGCCAGCGTTTGGGGGGAGACAGTCCGGTCCGGGGAGCTGTTTTTT	TRBJ2-2	TRBV5-1	.	.
CASSLRQGAHNEQFF	TGTGCCAGCAGCCTACGACAGGGGGCCCACAATGAGCAGTTCTTC	TRBJ2-1	TRBV9	TRBD1	few
CSVEPTSGGDETQYF	TGCAGCGTTGAACCGACTAGCGGGGGGGATGAGACCCAGTACTTC	TRBJ2-5	TRBV29-1	TRBD2	.
CASSIFGDRYNEQFF	TGTGCCAGTAGTATATTCGGGGACAGGTACAATGAGCAGTTCTTC	TRBJ2-1	TRBV19	TRBD1	few
CASSGRTVRTGELFF	TGTGCCAGCAGCGGACGGACAGTTCGCACCGGGGAGCTGTTTTTT	TRBJ2-2	TRBV21-1	.	.
CASSVEVNNYGYTF	TGTGCCAGCAGCGTAGAGGTGAATAACTATGGCTACACCTTC	TRBJ1-2	TRBV9	.	.
CATSRGGTGQETQYF	TGTGCCACCAGCAGAGGGGGGACAGGGCAAGAGACCCAGTACTTC	TRBJ2-5	TRBV15	TRBD1	.
CAWSTSGYEQYF	TGTGCCTGGAGTACTAGCGGATACGAGCAGTACTTC	TRBJ2-7	TRBV30	TRBD2	.
CASSLGVGQDNQPQHF	TGTGCCAGCAGCTTAGGGGTCGGACAGGACAATCAGCCCCAGCATTTT	TRBJ1-5	TRBV7-9	TRBD1	.
CASSGGFSAFYEQYF	TGTGCCAGCAGTGGCGGGTTCTCGGCTTTCTACGAGCAGTACTTC	TRBJ2-7	TRBV25-1	.	.
CSVASGGWETQYF	TGCAGCGTTGCCTCTGGGGGGTGGGAGACCCAGTACTTC	TRBJ2-5	TRBV29-1	.	.
CASARAGPGNYGYTF	TGCGCCAGCGCAAGGGCGGGGCCAGGGAACTATGGCTACACCTTC	TRBJ1-2	TRBV4-3	.	.
CASSEGPDLYGYTF	TGTGCCAGCAGCGAGGGGCCGGATCTCTATGGCTACACCTTC	TRBJ1-2	TRBV5-4	.	.
CSVEGAKQGTEQYF	TGCAGCGTTGAGGGGGCAAAGCAGGGGACCGAGCAGTACTTC	TRBJ2-7	TRBV29-1	.	.
CAWRPRGRGGYTF	TGTGCCTGGAGGCCAAGGGGACGGGGTGGCTACACCTTC	TRBJ1-2	TRBV30	.	once
CASSQNEQETQYF	TGTGCCAGCAGCCAAAACGAACAAGAGACCCAGTACTTC	TRBJ2-5	TRBV11-3	.	.
CASSLTSGSTDTQYF	TGCGCCAGCAGCTTGACTAGCGGTAGCACAGATACGCAGTATTTT	TRBJ2-3	TRBV5-1	TRBD2	once
CASSGTSGRISEQYF	TGTGCCAGCAGCGGGACTAGCGGGAGGATATCCGAGCAGTACTTC	TRBJ2-7	TRBV11-2	TRBD2	.
CASSLAGRDQPQHF	TGCGCCAGCAGCCTAGCGGGGCGGGATCAGCCCCAGCATTTT	TRBJ1-5	TRBV4-1	.	once
CASGPRGRDNEQFF	TGCGCCAGCGGACCCCGGGGGCGGGACAATGAGCAGTTCTTC	TRBJ2-1	TRBV5-1	.	.
CASSVTPADQETQYF	TGTGCCAGCAGCGTTACCCCAGCCGATCAAGAGACCCAGTACTTC	TRBJ2-5	TRBV9	.	.
CSVARGEYNEQFF	TGCAGCGTCGCCCGGGGCGAGTACAATGAGCAGTTCTTC	TRBJ2-1	TRBV29-1	.	.
CASSLNQGYQETQYF	TGTGCCAGCAGCTTAAACCAGGGGTACCAAGAGACCCAGTACTTC	TRBJ2-5	TRBV7-6	.	.